The present entry profiles one T cell receptor beta chain with its context. The target antigen is unknown. These data come from a study of regulatory dendritic cells for organ transplantation. Findings of the study overall: Regulatory dendritic cells appeared to expand memory CD8+ clones less than mature ones.

J gave up 15 bases and V 0 bases, and 6 bases lay outside the gene matches. The CDR3 covers 13 residues. CDR1 and CDR2 from the germline V gene are SGHRS and YFSETQ. This table comes from immunoSEQ multiplex PCR, and its TCRdb copy is limited to in-frame clones, with some not included. Among about 29,000 clones listed, over 75% were seen once. V usage is TRBV5-1 and J usage is TRBJ2-1; 10 nucleotides align to TRBD2. The source of this sequence is a human donor in good health. Sequencing was done on a sample of memory CD4+ T cells from blood. The subset is: CD45RO+ memory T cells. This CDR3 is CASSLDSGGQGFF. CDR3 DNA: TGCGCCAGCAGCTTGGATAGCGGGGGGCAGGGGTTCTTC.